This T cell receptor (beta chain) is from a study of blood T cell repertoires in COVID-19. As for the study in general: Sites across the United States, Italy and Spain contributed samples from acute and convalescent COVID-19. From T cells, B-cell-depleted T cells, or PBMCs came the material, which was cDNA or gDNA.

This CDR3 region has 13 residues. CDR1 is SNHLY and CDR2 is FYNNEI in the germline V gene. V trimming: 11 bases; J trimming: 6 bases; junction bases outside the gene matches: 9. Source study methods: Cell counts per sample came from amplifying reference gene primers. Sequenced by immunoSEQ multiplex PCR; TCRdb stores in-frame clones only, minus some. The V and J calls and clone size come from that table; D and trimming were worked out from the DNA. There are about 140,000 clones in the sample; around 90% occur only once, and approximately 11% lies in the top ten. Sequenced material: peripheral blood. The receptor's source is a woman older than 75 with acute or convalescent COVID-19. The chain employs TRBV2 and TRBJ1-4, with 7 positions matching TRBD1. DNA for the CDR3: TGTGCCGCGAATACAGGGGCCGATGAAAAACTGTTTTTT. Translation gives CAANTGADEKLFF.